Detailed here is one TCR beta chain. The sample originates from a study of PD-L1 blockade in urothelial cancer. Stated time point: peripheral blood 6 weeks after treatment start. The CDR3 runs to 15 residues. The germline V gene has CDR1 SGHRS and CDR2 YFSETQ. Trimming cost V 9 bases and J 2 bases; bases outside gene matches: 11. Libraries were prepared by immunoSEQ multiplex PCR; TCRdb keeps only in-frame clonotypes and omits some of them. This sample carries around 110,000 clones, about 89% of them seen once, and the ten largest clones take over 1.5%. The gene calls are TRBV5-1 and TRBJ2-7; 10 bases line up with TRBD1. The material was PBMCs, obtained around atezolizumab (anti-PD-L1) treatment. The receptor was derived from a man aged 55 to 69 with urothelial cancer. CDR3: CATKGGQGPTYEQYF. The CDR3 DNA reads as TGCGCCACTAAGGGGGGACAGGGGCCCACCTACGAGCAGTACTTC.